Included here is one T cell receptor beta chain sequence, with context. The specificity of this receptor is unknown. The input lacks base qualities; no much larger clone sits a single base away. The V end loses 4 bases and the J end loses 2 bases, and a stretch of 8 bases separates them. The germline V gene encodes CDR1 SQVTM and CDR2 ANQGSEA. Including cysteine and phenylalanine, the CDR3 has 12 amino acids. Just CDR3 DNA is preserved here, 36 bases in frame from base 1. The data were obtained in a study of a mutant IDH1 vaccine in newly diagnosed glioma (dated by TCRdb to the early 2020s). Study-wide context: Vaccination was initiated 4-6 weeks after radiotherapy alone, or concurrently with temozolomide cycles in the chemotherapy-containing groups. Of the approximately 29 treated patients, about 62% were male and roughly 40% were female, and a mean age of 40.4 years was recorded. Longitudinal TCRB deep sequencing was performed for about 25 treated patients wherever samples were available for exploratory analyses. Visit V12 was the week-35 safety follow-up and visit V13 was the week-47 end of study. Prior to enrollment, standard therapy consisting of radiotherapy alone, temozolomide alone, or radiochemotherapy with temozolomide had been administered to patients, with the combination being received by most patients. Peripheral blood was drawn at six visits: V03 (baseline), V05, V07, V10, V12 and V13. Paper-wide results and their limitations: No apparent relationship was observed between pseudoprogression and alterations in the top peripheral T cell clonotypes detected by TCRB sequencing. The authors stated that sample limitations prevented analyses of patient blood samples from being reproduced. Vaccine-induced immune responses across multiple MHC alleles were detected in 85% to 95% of patients. PBMC samples for TCRB deep sequencing were selected based on availability.

Preparation of the library involved the immunoSEQ multiplex PCR assay. The hsTCRB Kit was used according to the manufacturer's protocol to amplify rearranged TCR beta chain sequences. Sequencing of TCRB libraries was carried out on an Illumina MiSeq. Processing in the source paper ran as follows. The kit vendor's proprietary platform handled demultiplexing, trimming and gene mapping. In TCRdb, the immuneACCESS table is reduced to in-frame sequences with V and J assigned. These tables do not hold every clone; where another copy was compared, an unresolved V gene accounts for under half, and the others remain unexplained. D and trimming were read from the DNA, whereas the V and J calls and clone size are those reported in that table. This sample holds about 26,000 clones; around four fifths were observed only once. In total, the top ten clones hold roughly 33% of the sample. The time point label, as the study defines it: week 35, safety follow-up. Each vaccine dose was 300 ug of a 20-mer mutant IDH1 peptide in Montanide, given subcutaneously with topical imiquimod. Patients were given eight vaccinations, in weeks 1, 3, 5, 7, 11, 15, 19 and 23, which matched visits V03 through V10. The donors had newly diagnosed IDH1-mutant astrocytomas of WHO grade 3 or 4 that showed loss of nuclear ATRX. The samples were drawn from NOA16, a multicentre, single-arm, open-label phase I trial in Germany that tested a mutant IDH1 peptide vaccine in humans for the first time. Genomic DNA for TCRB sequencing was extracted from EDTA blood using the DNeasy Blood and Tissue Kit.

The clonotype comes from a man between 25 and 39 years old with glioma. In this chain, TRBV29-1 is recombined with TRBJ2-5; TRBD1 could be the D gene, as 6 bases match. The specimen was PBMCs, collected from a glioma patient whose treatment included an IDH1 peptide vaccine. CDR3 protein: CSVGQGQETQYF. The nucleotide sequence reads TGCAGCGTTGGGCAGGGGCAAGAGACCCAGTACTTC.